Following are 14 T cell receptor beta chains from one sample sequenced in a study of lymphopenia after photon versus proton radiotherapy. The table came from immunoSEQ multiplex PCR; TCRdb's copy has only in-frame clones and leaves some out. The sample carries fewer than 25,000 clones, over 65% recorded once. The source material was peripheral blood, sampled from a patient treated with photon-based radiotherapy. These TCRs come from a man between 40 and 49 years old with gastric cancer.

This clone was seen a single time. The chain uses TRBV6-5 and TRBJ2-1; 8 bases fit TRBD1. The V and J ends lost 6 bases and 10 bases, in that order; junction bases with no gene match: 8. Germline V gene lookup returns CDR1 MNHEY and CDR2 SVGAGI. The CDR3 sequence is 13 residues long. The CDR3 bases are TGTGCCAGCAGACTAGACAGGGGTGGAGAGCAGTTCTTC. Translating it yields CASRLDRGGEQFF.

The V call is TRBV5-1, the J call TRBJ2-5, with D perhaps TRBD2 (6 bases). The V end was cut by 2 bases, the J end by 4 bases, with 18 bases between. From germline, CDR1 is SGHRS and CDR2 YFSETQ. The length of the CDR3 is 16 residues. This CDR3 is CASSFRPGALGETQYF. The CDR3 DNA sequence: TGCGCCAGCAGCTTTCGGCCGGGAGCCCTTGGAGAGACCCAGTACTTC.

This clone was seen only a few times. The J gene is TRBJ1-6, the V gene TRBV7-2, with 9 bases lining up with TRBD1. CDR1 is SGHTA, CDR2 FQGNSA, per germline. The CDR3 totals 14 residues. V lost 5 bases, J lost 7 bases, and 3 bases stayed unmatched. For the CDR3, the DNA is TGTGCCAGCAGCGGGACAGGGAGGAATTCACCCCTCCACTTT. Translating gives CASSGTGRNSPLHF.

The chain combines TRBV19 with TRBJ1-5; possible D gene TRBD1, 5 bases. The CDR3 runs 12 residues. Germline loops: CDR1 LNHDA, CDR2 SQIVND (reference sequence). V lost 5 bases to trimming and J lost 3 bases, with 5 bases between them. Here the CDR3 DNA reads TGTGCCAGTAGTGGACACAATCAGCCCCAGCATTTT. This encodes CASSGHNQPQHF.

The chain combines TRBV6-1 with TRBJ2-7; 9 bases are shared with TRBD1. Trimming removed 11 bases from V and 3 bases from J; junction bases left unmatched: 8. CDR1 MNHNS and CDR2 SASEGT come from the germline V gene. This CDR3 has 13 residues. The CDR3 protein is CASEGTGSYEQYF. The CDR3 nucleotides are TGTGCCTCAGAGGGGACAGGGAGCTACGAGCAGTACTTC.

This chain connects TRBV5-6 to TRBJ2-7, with D perhaps TRBD1 (6 bases). CDR1 and CDR2 from the germline V gene are SGHDT and YYEEEE. This CDR3 contains 14 residues. V was shortened by 3 bases and J by 5 bases, with 15 bases between the two germline ends. The CDR3 here is CASSSGTPWHEQYF. For the CDR3, the DNA is TGTGCCAGCAGCTCAGGGACACCCTGGCACGAGCAGTACTTC. Drawing the rest from reference TRBV5-6 and TRBJ2-7, the complete variable domain is DAGVTQSPTHLIKTRGQQVTLRCSPKSGHDTVSWYQQALGQGPQFIFQYYEEEERQRGNFPDRFSGHQFPNYSSELNVNALLLGDSALYLCASSSGTPWHEQYFGPGTRLTVT.

This chain joins TRBV27 and TRBJ1-2; 10 nucleotides match TRBD1. This CDR3 contains 15 residues. The germline CDR1 and CDR2 sequences are MNHEY and SMNVEV (reference sequence). Germline trimming cut 6 bases from V and 7 bases from J; bases unmatched to any gene: 11. The DNA of the CDR3 is TGTGCCAGCAGGGGGGTCGGACAGGGGGAAATTGGCTACACCTTC. Translating gives CASRGVGQGEIGYTF.

V is TRBV5-1 and J is TRBJ2-2; 11 nucleotides agree with TRBD1. V trimming: 4 bases; J trimming: 4 bases; junction bases outside the gene matches: 6. Per the germline V gene, CDR1 is SGHRS and CDR2 is YFSETQ. This CDR3 is built from 16 residues. The CDR3 spells CASSTDRGHVTGELFF. The CDR3 region has the DNA TGCGCCAGCAGCACGGACAGGGGGCATGTCACCGGGGAGCTGTTTTTT.

The chain employs TRBV7-2 and TRBJ2-7, with 9 bases identical to TRBD2. J gave up 4 bases and V 0 bases, and 4 bases lay outside the gene matches. This CDR3 has 15 residues. Germline V lookup: CDR1 SGHTA, CDR2 FQGNSA. The CDR3: CASSLASGGVYEQYF. CDR3 coding DNA: TGTGCCAGCAGCTTAGCTAGCGGGGGTGTTTACGAGCAGTACTTC.

The rearrangement joins TRBV4-2 to TRBJ1-1; possible D gene TRBD1, 6 bases. The CDR3 extends over 16 amino acids. V was cut by 4 bases and J by 6 bases, with 21 bases left in between. Per the germline V gene, CDR1 is LGHNA and CDR2 is YNFKEQ. CDR3 coding DNA: TGTGCCAGCAGCCCCCAGGACAGCCAAATGGGAGCTGAAGCTTTCTTT. Translated: CASSPQDSQMGAEAFF.

The chain employs TRBV11-2 and TRBJ2-3; unclear D gene. This CDR3 comprises 16 residues. The V end was cut by 1 base, the J end by 1 base, with 12 bases between. Looked up from germline, CDR1 is SGHAT and CDR2 is FQNNGV. DNA of the CDR3: TGTGCCAGCAGCTTAGGCTTCAAGCTGGGCACAGATACGCAGTATTTT. This translates into CASSLGFKLGTDTQYF.

This chain connects TRBV9 to TRBJ2-1; 8 nucleotides align to TRBD2. Germline values: CDR1 SGDLS, CDR2 YYNGEE. The CDR3 extends over 13 amino acids. V gave up 5 bases and J gave up 8 bases; unmatched junction bases: 6. CDR3 sequence (DNA): TGTGCCAGCAGAGGGACTAGTGGGGATGAGCAGTTCTTC. It translates to CASRGTSGDEQFF.

The V call is TRBV4-2, the J call TRBJ2-5; 13 bases align to TRBD2. Trimming cost V 2 bases and J 0 bases; bases outside gene matches: 12. CDR3 length equals 20 residues. Germline CDR1 and CDR2: LGHNA and YNFKEQ. The CDR3 is CASSQNPPTSGGQYQETQYF. The CDR3 DNA reads as TGTGCCAGCAGCCAAAACCCCCCGACTAGCGGGGGGCAGTACCAAGAGACCCAGTACTTC.

The chain is built from TRBV5-1 and TRBJ2-1; a weak D match, TRBD1 (5 bases). This CDR3 is 16 amino acids long. Deletions cut 3 bases from V and 1 base from J, with 14 bases between. Germline V gene data show CDR1 as SGHRS and CDR2 as YFSETQ. The CDR3 sequence: CASSSTAGQSYNEQFF. Written as DNA, the CDR3 is TGCGCCAGCAGCTCCACCGCAGGACAATCCTACAATGAGCAGTTCTTC. The variable domain in full, completed from reference TRBV5-1 and TRBJ2-1, reads KAGVTQTPRYLIKTRGQQVTLSCSPISGHRSVSWYQQTPGQGLQFLFEYFSETQRNKGNFPGRFSGRQFSNSRSEMNVSTLELGDSALYLCASSSTAGQSYNEQFFGPGTRLTVL.